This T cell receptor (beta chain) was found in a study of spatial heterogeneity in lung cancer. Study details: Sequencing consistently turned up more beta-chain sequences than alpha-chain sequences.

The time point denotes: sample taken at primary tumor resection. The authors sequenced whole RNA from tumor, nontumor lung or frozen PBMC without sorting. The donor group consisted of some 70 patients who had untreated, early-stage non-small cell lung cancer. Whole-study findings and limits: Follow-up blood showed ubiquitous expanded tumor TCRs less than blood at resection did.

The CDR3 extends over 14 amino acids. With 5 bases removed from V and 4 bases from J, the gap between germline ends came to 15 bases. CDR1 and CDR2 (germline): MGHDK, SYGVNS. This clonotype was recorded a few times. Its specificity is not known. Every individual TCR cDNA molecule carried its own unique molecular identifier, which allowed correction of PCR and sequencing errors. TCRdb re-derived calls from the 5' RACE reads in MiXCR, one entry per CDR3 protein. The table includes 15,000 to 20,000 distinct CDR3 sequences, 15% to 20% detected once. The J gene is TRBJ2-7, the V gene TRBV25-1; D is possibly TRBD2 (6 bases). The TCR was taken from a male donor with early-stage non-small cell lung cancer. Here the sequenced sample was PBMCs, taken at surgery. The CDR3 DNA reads TGTGCCAGCAGTCCTCCGGGACTCATTTACGAGCAGTACTTC. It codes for CASSPPGLIYEQYF.